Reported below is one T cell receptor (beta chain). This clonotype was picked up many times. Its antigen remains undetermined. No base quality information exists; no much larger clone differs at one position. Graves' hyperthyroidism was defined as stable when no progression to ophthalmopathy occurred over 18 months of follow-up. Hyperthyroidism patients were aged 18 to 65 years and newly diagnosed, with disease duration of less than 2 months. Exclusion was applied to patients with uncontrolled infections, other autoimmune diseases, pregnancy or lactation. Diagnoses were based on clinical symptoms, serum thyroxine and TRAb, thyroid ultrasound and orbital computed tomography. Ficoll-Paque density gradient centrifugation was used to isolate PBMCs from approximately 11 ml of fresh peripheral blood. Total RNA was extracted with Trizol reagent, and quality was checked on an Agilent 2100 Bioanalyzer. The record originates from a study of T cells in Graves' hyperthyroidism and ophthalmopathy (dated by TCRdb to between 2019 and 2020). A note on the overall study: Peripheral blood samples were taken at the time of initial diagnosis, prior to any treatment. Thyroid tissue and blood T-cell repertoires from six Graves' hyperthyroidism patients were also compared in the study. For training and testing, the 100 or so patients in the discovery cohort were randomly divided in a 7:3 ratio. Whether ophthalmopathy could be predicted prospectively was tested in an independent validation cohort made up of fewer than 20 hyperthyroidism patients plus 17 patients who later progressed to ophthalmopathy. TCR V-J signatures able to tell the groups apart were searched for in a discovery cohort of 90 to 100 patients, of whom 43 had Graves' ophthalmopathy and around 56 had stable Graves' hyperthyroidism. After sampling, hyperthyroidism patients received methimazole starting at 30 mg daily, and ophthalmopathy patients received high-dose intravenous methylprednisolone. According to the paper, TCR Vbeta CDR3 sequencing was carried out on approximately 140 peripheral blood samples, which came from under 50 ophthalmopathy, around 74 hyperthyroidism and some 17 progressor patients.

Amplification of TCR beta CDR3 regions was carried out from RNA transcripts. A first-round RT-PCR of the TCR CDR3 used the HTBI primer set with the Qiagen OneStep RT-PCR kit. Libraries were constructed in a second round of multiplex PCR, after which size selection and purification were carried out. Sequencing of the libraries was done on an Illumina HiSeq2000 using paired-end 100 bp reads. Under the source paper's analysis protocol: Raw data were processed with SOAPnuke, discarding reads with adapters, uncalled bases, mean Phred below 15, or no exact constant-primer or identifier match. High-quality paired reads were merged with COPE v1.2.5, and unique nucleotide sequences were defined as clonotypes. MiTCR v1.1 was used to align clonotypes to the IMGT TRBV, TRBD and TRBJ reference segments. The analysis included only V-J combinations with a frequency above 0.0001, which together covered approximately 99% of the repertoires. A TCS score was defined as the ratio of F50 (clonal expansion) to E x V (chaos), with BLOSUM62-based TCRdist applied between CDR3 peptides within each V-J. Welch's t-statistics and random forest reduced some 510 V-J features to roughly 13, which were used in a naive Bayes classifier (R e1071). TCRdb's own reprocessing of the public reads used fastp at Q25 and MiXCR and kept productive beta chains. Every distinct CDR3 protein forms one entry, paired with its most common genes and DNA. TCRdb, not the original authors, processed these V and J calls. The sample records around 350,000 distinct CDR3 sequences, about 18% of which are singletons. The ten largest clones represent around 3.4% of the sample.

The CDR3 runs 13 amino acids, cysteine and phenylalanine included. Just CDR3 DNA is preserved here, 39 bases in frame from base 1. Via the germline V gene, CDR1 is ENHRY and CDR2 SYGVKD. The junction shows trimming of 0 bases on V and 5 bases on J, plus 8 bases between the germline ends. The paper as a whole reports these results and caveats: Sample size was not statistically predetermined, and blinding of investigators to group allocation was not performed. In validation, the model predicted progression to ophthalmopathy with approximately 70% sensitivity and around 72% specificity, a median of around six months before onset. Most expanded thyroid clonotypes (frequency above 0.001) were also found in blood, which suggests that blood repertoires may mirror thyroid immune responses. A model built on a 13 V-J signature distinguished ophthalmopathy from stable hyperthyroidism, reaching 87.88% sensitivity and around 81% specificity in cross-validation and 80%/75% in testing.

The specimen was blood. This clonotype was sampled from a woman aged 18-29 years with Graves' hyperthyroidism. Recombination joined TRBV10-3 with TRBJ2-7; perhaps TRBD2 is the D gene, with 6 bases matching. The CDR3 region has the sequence CAISESGGDEQYF. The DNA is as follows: TGTGCCATCAGTGAGTCAGGAGGGGACGAGCAGTACTTC.